The next 6 T cell receptor beta chains were all read from a single sample in a study of CD8+CD57+ T cells in acquired aplastic anemia. CDR3 and TCR beta VDJ profiling relied on genomic DNA as the template. Each CDR3 protein is one row after TCRdb ran MiXCR on the reads. The table includes fewer than 250,000 distinct CDR3 sequences, approximately 52% detected once. The material sequenced was sorted CD4+, CD8+, or CD8+CD57+ T cells (not recorded which) from PBMCs. The receptors stem from a human donor in good health, serving as a control.

The chain joins TRBV4-2 to TRBJ1-5; 8 nucleotides line up with TRBD1. After removal of 5 bases from V and 6 bases from J, the junction contained 15 bases not matched to a gene. The CDR3 spans 17 residues. Per the germline V gene, CDR1 is LGHNA and CDR2 is YNFKEQ. The CDR3 bases are TGTGCCAGCAGCTTCTCAGGACAGGGCCCTGAGGGTCAGCCCCAGCATTTT. Translation: CASSFSGQGPEGQPQHF.

This clonotype was observed at least ten times. The chain recombines TRBV5-8 with TRBJ1-1; 11 bases are a match to TRBD1. V was clipped by 2 bases and J by 1 base; unmatched bases: 7. Germline V gene sequence: CDR1 SGHTS, CDR2 YDEGEE. The CDR3 spans 17 residues. The CDR3 bases are TGTGCCAGCAGCTTATGGACAGGGGGCGACGGGAACACTGAAGCTTTCTTT. Residues: CASSLWTGGDGNTEAFF.

With regard to this clonotype: A much bigger clone sits one base away, suggesting this may be a read error. The chain employs TRBV5-1 and TRBJ2-3; 9 bases match TRBD2. Germline CDR1 and CDR2: SGHRS and YFSETQ. V lost 4 bases, J lost 7 bases, and 13 bases stayed unmatched. CDR3 size: 16 residues. The chain's CDR3 is CASSPRTGGGANTQYF. The CDR3 coding sequence is TGCGCCAGCAGCCCAAGGACTGGCGGGGGGGCGAATACGCAGTATTTT.

This clonotype showed up just a few times. A read error is possible here, since a much larger clone lies one base away. This chain uses TRBV20-1 with TRBJ2-5, with 13 bases fitting TRBD2. The CDR3 is 16 residues long. The germline gives CDR1 DFQATT, CDR2 SNEGSKA (reference sequence). The CDR3 spells CSASGTSGAHQETQYF. The DNA of the CDR3 is TGCAGTGCTTCCGGGACTAGCGGGGCCCACCAGGAGACCCAGTACTTC.

The chain's CDR3 is CASGLGQTSGTDTQYF. CDR3 in DNA: TGTGCTAGTGGTTTGGGACAGACTTCTGGCACAGATACGCAGTATTTT. V usage is TRBV12-3 or TRBV12-4 and J usage is TRBJ2-3; TRBD1 aligns across 7 bases. CDR3 length: 16 residues.

This clonotype has only a few counts. V is TRBV18 and J is TRBJ1-3; no firm D call. Trimming removed 3 bases at V and 0 bases at J, with 12 bases between. Germline CDR1 is KGHSH and CDR2 is LQKENI. This CDR3 is 16 amino acids long. CDR3 DNA sequence: TGTGCCAGCTCACCGTACGCGACGGACTCTGGAAACACCATATATTTT. It is translated as CASSPYATDSGNTIYF.